This TCR beta chain came from a study of Ad26.COV2.S vaccination and SARS-CoV-2 variants. Study-level background: As a participant in COV1001, the donor was in the Ad26.COV2.S trial arm. Doses of Ad26.COV2.S were injected into muscle once or twice, 56 days apart.

Germline V gene sequence: CDR1 SNHLY, CDR2 FYNNEI. The trim removed 6 bases at V and 5 bases at J, leaving 3 bases unmatched. The CDR3 covers 14 residues. The treatment is: 19 received Ad26.COV2.S at low or high dose, single or two shots; 5 received placebo; per-sample allocation not given. Vaccine and placebo recipients were sampled on day 63 after the first injection. Donor was an adult aged 18-55 years in Boston. Study-wide results and limits: Spike-specific TCR breadth in vaccine recipients exceeded that seen in placebo recipients.

Remarks on this clone: Antigen specificity is unknown.

TCRdb's table, derived via immunoSEQ multiplex PCR, lists solely in-frame clones and lacks some. The sample includes about 680,000 clones, around 89% seen only once; the top ten take about 1.5%. The sequence was collected from a person aged 18-60 years who received the Ad26.COV2.S COVID-19 vaccine or a placebo. Sequenced material: peripheral blood, taken in a trial of Ad26.COV2.S vaccine versus placebo. The chain links TRBV2 to TRBJ2-5; 13 positions agree with TRBD2. The CDR3 reads CASRRTSGGETQYF. CDR3 bases: TGTGCCAGCAGGCGGACTAGCGGGGGCGAGACCCAGTACTTC.